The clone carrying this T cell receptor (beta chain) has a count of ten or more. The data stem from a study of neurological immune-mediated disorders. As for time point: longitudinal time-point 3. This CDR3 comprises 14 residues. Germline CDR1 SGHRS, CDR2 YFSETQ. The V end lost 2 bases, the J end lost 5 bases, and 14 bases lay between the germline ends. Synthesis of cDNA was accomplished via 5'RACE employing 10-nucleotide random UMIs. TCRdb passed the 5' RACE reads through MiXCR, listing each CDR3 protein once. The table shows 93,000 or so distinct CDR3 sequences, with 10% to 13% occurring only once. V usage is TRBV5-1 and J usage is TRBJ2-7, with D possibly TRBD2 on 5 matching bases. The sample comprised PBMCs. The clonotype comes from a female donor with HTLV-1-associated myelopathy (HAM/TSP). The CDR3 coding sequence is TGCGCCAGCAGCTTAAGGACTGAACTTAACGAGCAGTACTTC. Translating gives CASSLRTELNEQYF.